A single sample gave rise to the 6 T cell receptor beta chains below, sequenced in a study of beta chain features in type 1 diabetes. The isolated RNA, all of it, was reverse transcribed, so expressed TCRB transcripts were what got sequenced. Assay used: immunoSEQ multiplex PCR; TCRdb lists only in-frame clones, some missing. This sample yields around 240,000 clones, of which around 10% are seen a single time; approximately 0.035% belongs to the top ten. Sequencing was performed on naive CD4+ T cells from blood. The receptors originated from a woman aged 18-35 years in good health.

This chain joins TRBV6-1 and TRBJ2-7; 7 nucleotides agree with TRBD2. V shed 5 bases, J shed 1 base, and the junction held 2 bases outside the gene matches. This CDR3 is built from 13 residues. CDR1 MNHNS and CDR2 SASEGT come from the germline V gene. The DNA for the CDR3 is TGTGCCAGCAGTACGGGACTATCCTACGAGCAGTACTTC. As protein: CASSTGLSYEQYF.

This clone has only a few counts. The chain combines TRBV6-1 with TRBJ2-1, with 7 bases that match TRBD2. CDR3 size: 13 residues. Per germline, CDR1 MNHNS and CDR2 SASEGT. V shed 5 bases, J shed 6 bases, and the junction held 4 bases outside the gene matches. The CDR3 DNA follows: TGTGCCAGCAGTAGGGACTACCCCAATGAGCAGTTCTTC. Encoded protein: CASSRDYPNEQFF.

This rearrangement joins TRBV19 to TRBJ1-5; perhaps TRBD1 as D (5 bases). The CDR3 sequence is 13 residues long. From germline, CDR1 is LNHDA and CDR2 SQIVND (reference sequence). V was shortened by 4 bases and J by 3 bases, with 7 bases between the two germline ends. CDR3 residues: CASSKTVNQPQHF. CDR3 DNA sequence: TGTGCCAGTAGTAAGACAGTCAATCAGCCCCAGCATTTT.

The chain recombines TRBV5-4 with TRBJ2-7; TRBD1 matches at 11 bases. The ends lost 4 bases at V and 6 bases at J; junction bases unmatched: 3. The germline V gene has CDR1 SGHNT and CDR2 YYREEE (reference sequence). The CDR3 is 13 residues long. This CDR3 is CASSNGQGAEQYF. DNA for the CDR3: TGTGCCAGCAGCAACGGACAGGGGGCCGAGCAGTACTTC.

This clone turned up a few times. This chain connects TRBV6-1 to TRBJ2-2; 8 bases are shared with TRBD2. J was trimmed by 6 bases and V by 3 bases; bases with no gene match: 3. Per germline, CDR1 MNHNS and CDR2 SASEGT. CDR3 size: 14 residues. The CDR3 bases are TGTGCCAGCAGTGATTCAGCGGGAGCCGGGGAGCTGTTTTTT. Translated, it gives CASSDSAGAGELFF.

This clone came up a few times. V gene TRBV7-3 combines with J gene TRBJ1-6; TRBD1 is a possible D gene (6 bases). The V end lost 5 bases, the J end lost 9 bases, and 11 bases lay between the germline ends. CDR3 size: 13 residues. CDR1 is SGHTA, CDR2 FQGTGA, per germline. The CDR3 DNA sequence: TGTGCCAGCAGCCCGTCGACAGGTTCACCCCTCCACTTT. This encodes CASSPSTGSPLHF.